This T cell receptor beta chain was recovered during a study of cytomegalovirus exposure and HLA in healthy donors. Concerning this clone itself: Other DNA sequences within the sample encode an identical CDR3.

Both 60 Vbeta primers and 13 Jbeta primers went into the PCR. Clones were sequenced by immunoSEQ multiplex PCR, and TCRdb holds only the in-frame ones, with some missing. The sample has about 140,000 clones; approximately 80% are singletons. Sequencing input: PBMCs. The sequence came from a young woman in good health and CMV-seropositive.

This CDR3 is CASSSGVLGETQYF. Written as DNA, the CDR3 is TGCGCCAGCAGCTCCGGGGTGTTGGGGGAGACCCAGTACTTC. The chain uses TRBV5-1 and TRBJ2-5, with D possibly TRBD2 on 5 matching bases. Per germline, CDR1 SGHRS and CDR2 YFSETQ. CDR3 length: 14 amino acids. The V gene lost 3 bases and the J gene lost 5 bases, with 14 bases spanning the gap.